The 3 T cell receptor beta chains presented below share a single source sample, sequenced in a study of blood T cell repertoires in COVID-19. The assay was immunoSEQ multiplex PCR, and TCRdb's table has in-frame clones only and misses some. The data contain 110,000 or so clones, around 76% of them singletons. The sequencing sample was made of peripheral blood. These receptors were collected from a woman in her 70s with acute or convalescent COVID-19.

This chain uses TRBV5-4 with TRBJ2-1; D is possibly TRBD1 (5 bases). The germline CDR1 and CDR2 sequences are SGHNT and YYREEE (reference sequence). Trimming left V 2 bases short and J 2 bases short, with 8 bases between. The CDR3 extends over 14 amino acids. The CDR3 sequence: CASSFRGPYNEQFF. As DNA, the CDR3 is TGTGCCAGCAGCTTTAGGGGCCCCTACAATGAGCAGTTCTTC.

J is TRBJ2-6 and V is TRBV7-8; 7 positions match TRBD2. This CDR3 contains 17 residues. Germline trimming cut 5 bases from V and 0 bases from J; bases unmatched to any gene: 7. Germline lookup yields CDR1 SGHVS and CDR2 FQNEAQ. The CDR3 nucleotides are TGTGCCAGCAGCGCACTAGCGCATAGCTCTGGGGCCAACGTCCTGACTTTC. This sequence encodes CASSALAHSSGANVLTF.

The V and J genes are TRBV30 and TRBJ2-1; unclear D gene. The V end was cut by 5 bases, the J end by 2 bases, with 4 bases between. In germline, CDR1 is GTSNPN, CDR2 SVGIG (reference sequence). The CDR3 is 11 residues long. The CDR3 DNA is TGTGCCTGGCGGGCCTACAATGAGCAGTTCTTC. Its protein product is CAWRAYNEQFF.